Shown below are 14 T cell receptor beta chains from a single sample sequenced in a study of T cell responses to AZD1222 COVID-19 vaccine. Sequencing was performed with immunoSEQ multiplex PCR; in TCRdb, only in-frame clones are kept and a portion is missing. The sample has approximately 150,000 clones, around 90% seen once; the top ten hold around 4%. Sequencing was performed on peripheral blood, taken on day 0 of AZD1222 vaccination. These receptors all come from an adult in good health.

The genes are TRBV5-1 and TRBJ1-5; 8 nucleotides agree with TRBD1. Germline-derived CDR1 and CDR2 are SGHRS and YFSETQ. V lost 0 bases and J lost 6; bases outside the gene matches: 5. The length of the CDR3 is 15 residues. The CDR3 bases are TGCGCCAGCAGCTTGGTCCCAGGGGGCGGTCAGCCCCAGCATTTT. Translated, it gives CASSLVPGGGQPQHF.

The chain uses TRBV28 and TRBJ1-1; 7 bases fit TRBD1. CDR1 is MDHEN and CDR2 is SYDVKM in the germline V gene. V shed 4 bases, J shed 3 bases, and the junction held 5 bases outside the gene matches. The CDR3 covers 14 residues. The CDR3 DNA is TGTGCCAGCAGTTCCTTCGACAGGGACACTGAAGCTTTCTTT. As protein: CASSSFDRDTEAFF.

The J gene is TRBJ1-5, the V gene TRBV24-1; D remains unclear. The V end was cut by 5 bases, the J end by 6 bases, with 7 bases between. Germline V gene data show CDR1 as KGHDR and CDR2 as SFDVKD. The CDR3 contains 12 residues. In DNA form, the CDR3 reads TGTGCCACCAGTGCAGAGGCTCAGCCCCAGCATTTT. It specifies CATSAEAQPQHF.

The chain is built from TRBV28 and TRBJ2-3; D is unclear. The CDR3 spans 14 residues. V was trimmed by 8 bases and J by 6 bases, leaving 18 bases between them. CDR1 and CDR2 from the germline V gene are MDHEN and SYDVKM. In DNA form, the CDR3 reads TGTGCCAGCGACCCTCAAACATCCCGCGATACGCAGTATTTT. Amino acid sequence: CASDPQTSRDTQYF.

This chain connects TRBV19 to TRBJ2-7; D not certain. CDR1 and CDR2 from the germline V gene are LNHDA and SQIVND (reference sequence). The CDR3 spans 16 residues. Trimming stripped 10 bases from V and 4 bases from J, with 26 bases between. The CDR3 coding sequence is TGTGCCACCCGATCCCCCTCCTCCCGGAAAATATACGAGCAGTACTTC. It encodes CATRSPSSRKIYEQYF.

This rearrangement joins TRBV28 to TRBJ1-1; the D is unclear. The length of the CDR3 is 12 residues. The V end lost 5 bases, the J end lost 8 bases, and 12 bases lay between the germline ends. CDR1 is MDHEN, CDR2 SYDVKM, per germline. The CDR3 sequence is CASSVVQAEAFF. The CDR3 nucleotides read TGTGCCAGCAGTGTGGTCCAGGCCGAAGCTTTCTTT.

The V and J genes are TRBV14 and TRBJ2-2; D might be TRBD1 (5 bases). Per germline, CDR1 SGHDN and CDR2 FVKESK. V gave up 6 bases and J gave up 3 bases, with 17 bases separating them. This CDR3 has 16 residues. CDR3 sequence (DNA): TGTGCCAGCAGTCGTTCCGGCAGGGCCGACACCGGGGAGCTGTTTTTT. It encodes CASSRSGRADTGELFF.

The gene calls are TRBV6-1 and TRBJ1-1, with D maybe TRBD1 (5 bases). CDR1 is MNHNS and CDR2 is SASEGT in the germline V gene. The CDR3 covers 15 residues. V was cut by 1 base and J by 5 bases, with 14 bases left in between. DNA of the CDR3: TGTGCCAGCAGTGAAGGTCCGGCAGGGCGGACTGAAGCTTTCTTT. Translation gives CASSEGPAGRTEAFF.

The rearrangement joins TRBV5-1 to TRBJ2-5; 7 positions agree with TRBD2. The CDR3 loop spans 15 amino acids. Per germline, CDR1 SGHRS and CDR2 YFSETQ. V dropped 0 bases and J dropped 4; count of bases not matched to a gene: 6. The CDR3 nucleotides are TGCGCCAGCAGCTTGGAGCTAGCGGACATAGAGACCCAGTACTTC. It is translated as CASSLELADIETQYF.

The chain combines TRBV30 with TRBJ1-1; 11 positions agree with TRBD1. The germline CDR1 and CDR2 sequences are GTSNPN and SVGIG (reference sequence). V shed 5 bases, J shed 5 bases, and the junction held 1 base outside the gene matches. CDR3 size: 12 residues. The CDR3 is CAWGQGATEAFF. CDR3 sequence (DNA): TGTGCCTGGGGACAGGGGGCAACTGAAGCTTTCTTT.

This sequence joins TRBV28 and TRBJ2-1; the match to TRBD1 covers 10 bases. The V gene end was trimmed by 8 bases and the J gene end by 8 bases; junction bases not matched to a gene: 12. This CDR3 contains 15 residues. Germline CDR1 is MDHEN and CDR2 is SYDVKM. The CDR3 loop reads CASAIAPGQGYEQFF. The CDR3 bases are TGTGCCAGCGCCATTGCGCCGGGACAGGGGTATGAGCAGTTCTTC.

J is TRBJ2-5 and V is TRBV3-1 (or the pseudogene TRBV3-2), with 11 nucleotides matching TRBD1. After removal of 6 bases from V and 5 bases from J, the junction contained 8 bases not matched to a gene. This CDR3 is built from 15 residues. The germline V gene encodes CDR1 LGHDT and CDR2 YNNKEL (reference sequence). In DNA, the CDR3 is TGTGCCAGCAGTGACAGGACAGGGGGCCTGGAGACCCAGTACTTC. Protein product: CASSDRTGGLETQYF.

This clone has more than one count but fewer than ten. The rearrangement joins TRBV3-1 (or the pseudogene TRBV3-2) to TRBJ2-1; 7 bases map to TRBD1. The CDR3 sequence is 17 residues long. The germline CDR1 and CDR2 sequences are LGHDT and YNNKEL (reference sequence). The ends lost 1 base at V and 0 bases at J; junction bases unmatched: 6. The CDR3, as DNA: TGTGCCAGCAGCCAAGGAACAGGGGTTGGCTCCTACAATGAGCAGTTCTTC. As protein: CASSQGTGVGSYNEQFF.

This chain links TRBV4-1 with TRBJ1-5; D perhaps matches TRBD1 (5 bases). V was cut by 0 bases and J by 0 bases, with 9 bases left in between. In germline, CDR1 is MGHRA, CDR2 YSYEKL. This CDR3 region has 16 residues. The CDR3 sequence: CASSQDGAPSNQPQHF. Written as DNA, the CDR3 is TGCGCCAGCAGCCAAGATGGGGCCCCTAGCAATCAGCCCCAGCATTTT.